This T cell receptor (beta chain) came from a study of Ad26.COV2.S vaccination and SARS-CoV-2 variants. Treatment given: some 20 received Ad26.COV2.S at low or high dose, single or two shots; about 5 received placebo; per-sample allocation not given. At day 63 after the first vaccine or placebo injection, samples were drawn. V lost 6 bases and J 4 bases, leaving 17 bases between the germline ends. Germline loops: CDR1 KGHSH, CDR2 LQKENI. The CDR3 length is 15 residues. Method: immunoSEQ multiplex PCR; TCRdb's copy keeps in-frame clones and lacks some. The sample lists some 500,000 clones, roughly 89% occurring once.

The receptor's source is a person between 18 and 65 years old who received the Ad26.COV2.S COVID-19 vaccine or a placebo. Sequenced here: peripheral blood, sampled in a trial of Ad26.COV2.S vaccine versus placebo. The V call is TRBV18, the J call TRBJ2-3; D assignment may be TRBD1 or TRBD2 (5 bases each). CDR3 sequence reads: CASSLIRGTADTQYF. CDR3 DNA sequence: TGTGCCAGCTCGCTAATCCGGGGCACGGCAGATACGCAGTATTTT.